Shown below are 4 T cell receptor delta chains from a single sample sequenced in a study of γδ T cells in repeated Plasmodium falciparum infection. Vgamma9/Vdelta2+ and Vdelta2-negative gammadelta T cells were flow-sorted from PBMC for bulk sequencing. TCRdb re-called the multiplex PCR reads with CATT. The table records around 50,000 delta-chain clones, roughly 1.5% of them present only once. Sequenced input: gamma-delta T cells from blood. The receptor source for this set is a pool of human donors (malaria-infected and uninfected, not separated).

With regard to this clone: The TCRdb record carries a much larger clone's protein, which differs from this DNA's translation at residue 13; a read error is the likely cause, and the protein listed here is the DNA translation. The V and J genes are TRDV3 and TRDJ1; TRDD3 matches at 8 bases. TCRdb lists no J gene, so it was determined here by aligning the DNA to germline. This CDR3 has 16 amino acids. Germline V gene data show CDR1 as TVYSNPD and CDR2 as GDNSRS (reference sequence). The CDR3 region is CASPPVLGASTDELIF. The CDR3 DNA sequence: TGTGCCTCCCCCCCCGTACTGGGGGCCTCCACCGATGAACTCATCTTT.

This clone was seen a few times. The protein given by TCRdb reflects a much larger clone and differs at residue 16 from this DNA's translation, likely from a read error; the protein shown is the DNA's translation. The V gene is listed as TRDV3; no J gene was called; TRDD3 reflects the table's D call only, with no check against the DNA. This CDR3 has 17 amino acids. Germline assignment: CDR1 TVYSNPD and CDR2 GDNSRS (reference sequence). The CDR3 loop reads CASHAASGGYCHDKLTF. For the CDR3, the DNA is TGTGCCTCTCATGCCGCCTCTGGGGGATACTGTCACGATAAACTCACCTTT.

Note on this clone: The protein that TCRdb holds for this DNA derives from a much larger clone and differs from the translated DNA at residue 11, which likely indicates a read error; the protein shown here is translated from the DNA. The chain carries TRDV3 and TRDJ1, with D perhaps TRDD2 (6 bases). Since TCRdb gives no J gene, matching the DNA to germline was used here to assign it. The CDR3 covers 22 residues. Germline V lookup: CDR1 TVYSNPD, CDR2 GDNSRS (reference sequence). V lost 3 bases to trimming and J lost 10 bases, with 48 bases between them. The chain's CDR3 is CAFNHLLPPSALSNIGGWRLIF. CDR3 DNA sequence: TGTGCCTTCAATCACCTTCTTCCTCCGTCGGCACTCTCAAATATCGGAGGTTGGAGACTCATCTTT.

About this clone: TCRdb's protein, taken from a much larger clone, differs from this DNA's translation at residue 13, likely owing to a read error; the protein displayed comes from the DNA. The gene calls are TRDV1 and TRDJ1; a possible D gene is TRDD2 (7 bases). V gave up 2 bases and J gave up 1 base, with 35 bases separating them. The CDR3 contains 23 residues. Germline V gene sequence: CDR1 TSWWSYY, CDR2 QGS. Written as DNA, the CDR3 is TGTGCTCTTGGGGAATTGCCTTCCCTTCCTTACTGGGAGAGTCTTTTCGGCACCGATAAACTCATCTTT. Its protein is CALGELPSLPYWESLFGTDKLIF.